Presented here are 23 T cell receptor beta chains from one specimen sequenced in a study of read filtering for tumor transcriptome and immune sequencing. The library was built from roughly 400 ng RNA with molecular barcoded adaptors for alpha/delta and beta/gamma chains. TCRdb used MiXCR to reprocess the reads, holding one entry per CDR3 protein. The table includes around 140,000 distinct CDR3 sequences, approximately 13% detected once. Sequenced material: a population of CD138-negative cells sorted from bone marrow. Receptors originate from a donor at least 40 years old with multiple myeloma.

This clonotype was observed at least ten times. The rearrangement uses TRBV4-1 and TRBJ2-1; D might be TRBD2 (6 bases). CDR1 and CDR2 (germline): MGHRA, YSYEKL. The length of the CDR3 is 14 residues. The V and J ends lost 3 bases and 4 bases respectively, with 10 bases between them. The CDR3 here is CASSQRESYNEQFF. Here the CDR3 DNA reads TGCGCCAGCAGCCAGCGGGAATCGTACAATGAGCAGTTCTTC.

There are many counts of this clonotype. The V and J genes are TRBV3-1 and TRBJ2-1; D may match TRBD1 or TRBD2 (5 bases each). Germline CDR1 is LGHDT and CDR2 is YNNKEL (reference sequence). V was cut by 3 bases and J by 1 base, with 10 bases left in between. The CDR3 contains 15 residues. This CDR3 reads CASSQGPISYNEQFF. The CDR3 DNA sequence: TGTGCCAGCAGCCAGGGACCTATATCCTACAATGAGCAGTTCTTC.

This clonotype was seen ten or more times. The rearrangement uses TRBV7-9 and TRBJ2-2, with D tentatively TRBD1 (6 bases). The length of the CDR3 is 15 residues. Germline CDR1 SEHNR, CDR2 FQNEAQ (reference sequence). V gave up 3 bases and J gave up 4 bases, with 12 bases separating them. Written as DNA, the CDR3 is TGTGCCAGCAGCTTCCCAGGGGCTGTCACCGGGGAGCTGTTTTTT. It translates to CASSFPGAVTGELFF.

CDR3 sequence: CASSYSVGDGNTEAFF. The DNA for the CDR3 is TGTGCCAGCAGTTACTCGGTCGGAGACGGGAACACTGAAGCTTTCTTT. The chain employs TRBV6-2 or TRBV6-3 and TRBJ1-1; no clear D. Trimming left V 0 bases short and J 1 base short, with 12 bases between. Germline assignment: CDR1 MNHEY and CDR2 SVGEGT. The CDR3 loop spans 16 amino acids.

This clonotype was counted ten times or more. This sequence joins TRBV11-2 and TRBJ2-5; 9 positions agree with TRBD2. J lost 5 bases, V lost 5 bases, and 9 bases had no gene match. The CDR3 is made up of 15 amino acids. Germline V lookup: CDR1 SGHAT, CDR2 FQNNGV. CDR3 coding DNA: TGTGCCAGCAGCGCTGGGACTAGCAAAAGGGAGACCCAGTACTTC. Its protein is CASSAGTSKRETQYF.

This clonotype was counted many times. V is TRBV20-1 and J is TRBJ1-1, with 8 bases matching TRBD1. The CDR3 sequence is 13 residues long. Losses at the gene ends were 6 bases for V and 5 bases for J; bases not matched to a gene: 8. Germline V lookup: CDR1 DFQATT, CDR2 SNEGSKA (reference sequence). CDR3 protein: CSAWRQGRTEAFF. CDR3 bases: TGCAGTGCCTGGCGACAGGGGAGGACTGAAGCTTTCTTT.

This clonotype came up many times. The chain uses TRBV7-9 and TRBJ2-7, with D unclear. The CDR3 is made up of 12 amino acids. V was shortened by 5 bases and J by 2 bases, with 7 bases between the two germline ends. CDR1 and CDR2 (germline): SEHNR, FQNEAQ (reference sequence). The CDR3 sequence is CASSPVTYEQYF. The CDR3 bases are TGTGCCAGCAGCCCCGTGACCTACGAGCAGTACTTC. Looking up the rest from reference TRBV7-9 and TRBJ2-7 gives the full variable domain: DTGVSQNPRHKITKRGQNVTFRCDPISEHNRLYWYRQTLGQGPEFLTYFQNEAQLEKSRLLSDRFSAERPKGSFSTLEIQRTEQGDSAMYLCASSPVTYEQYFGPGTRLTVT.

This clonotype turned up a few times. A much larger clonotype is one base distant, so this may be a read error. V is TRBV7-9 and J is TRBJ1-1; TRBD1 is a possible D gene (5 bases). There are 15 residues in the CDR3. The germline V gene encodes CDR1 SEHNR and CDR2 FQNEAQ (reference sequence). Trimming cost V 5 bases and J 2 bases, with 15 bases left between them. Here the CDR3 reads CASSIATGLNTEAFF. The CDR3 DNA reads TGTGCCAGCAGCATTGCCACGGGGCTTAACACTGAAGCTTTCTTT.

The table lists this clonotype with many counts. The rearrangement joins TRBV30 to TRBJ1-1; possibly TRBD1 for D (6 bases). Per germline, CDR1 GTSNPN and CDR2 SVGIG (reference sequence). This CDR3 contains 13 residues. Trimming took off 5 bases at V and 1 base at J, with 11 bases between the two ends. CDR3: CAWSTGRNTEAFF. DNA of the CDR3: TGTGCCTGGTCGACAGGACGGAACACTGAAGCTTTCTTT.

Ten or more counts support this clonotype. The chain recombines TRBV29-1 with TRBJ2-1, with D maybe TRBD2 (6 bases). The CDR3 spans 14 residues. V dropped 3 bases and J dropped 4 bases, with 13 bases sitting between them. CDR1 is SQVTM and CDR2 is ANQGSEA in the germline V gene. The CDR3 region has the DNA TGCAGCGTTGAGAGGCTAGCGCCATACAATGAGCAGTTCTTC. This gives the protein CSVERLAPYNEQFF.

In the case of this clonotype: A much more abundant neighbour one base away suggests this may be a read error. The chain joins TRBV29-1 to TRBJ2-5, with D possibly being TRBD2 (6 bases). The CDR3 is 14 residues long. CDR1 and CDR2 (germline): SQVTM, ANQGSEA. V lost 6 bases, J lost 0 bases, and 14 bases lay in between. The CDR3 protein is CSVPDGGNQETQYF. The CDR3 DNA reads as TGCAGCGTCCCGGACGGGGGAAACCAAGAGACCCAGTACTTC.

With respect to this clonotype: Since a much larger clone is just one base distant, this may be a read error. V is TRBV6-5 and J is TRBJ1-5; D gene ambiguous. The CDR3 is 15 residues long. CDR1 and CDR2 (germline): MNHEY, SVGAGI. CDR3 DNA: TGTGCCAGCAGCCGCGCTGCAAATAGCAATCGGCCCCAGCATTTT. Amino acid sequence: CASSRAANSNRPQHF.

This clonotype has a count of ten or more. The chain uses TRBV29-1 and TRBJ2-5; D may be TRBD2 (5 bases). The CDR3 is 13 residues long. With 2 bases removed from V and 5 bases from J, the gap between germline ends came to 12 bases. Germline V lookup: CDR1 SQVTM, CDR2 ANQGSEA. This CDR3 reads CSVEKDFRETQYF. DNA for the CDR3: TGCAGCGTTGAAAAGGACTTTAGGGAGACCCAGTACTTC.

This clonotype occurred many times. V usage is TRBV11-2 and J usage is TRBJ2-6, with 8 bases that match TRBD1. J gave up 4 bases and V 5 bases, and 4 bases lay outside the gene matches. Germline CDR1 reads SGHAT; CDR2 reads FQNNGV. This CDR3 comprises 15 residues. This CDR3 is CASSMGTGGANVLTF. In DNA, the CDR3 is TGTGCCAGCAGCATGGGGACAGGAGGGGCCAACGTCCTGACTTTC.

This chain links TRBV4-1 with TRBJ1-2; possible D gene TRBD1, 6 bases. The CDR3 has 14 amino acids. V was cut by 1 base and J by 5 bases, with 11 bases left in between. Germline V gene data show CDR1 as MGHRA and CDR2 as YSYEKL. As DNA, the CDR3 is TGCGCCAGCAGCCAAGTCCGGACAGTATATGGCTACACCTTC. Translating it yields CASSQVRTVYGYTF.

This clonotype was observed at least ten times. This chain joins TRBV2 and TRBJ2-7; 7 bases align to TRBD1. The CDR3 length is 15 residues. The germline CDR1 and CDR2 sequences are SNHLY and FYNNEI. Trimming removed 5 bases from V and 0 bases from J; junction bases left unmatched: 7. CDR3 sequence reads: CASSPKDRTSYEQYF. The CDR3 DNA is TGTGCCAGCAGTCCTAAGGACAGGACCTCCTACGAGCAGTACTTC.

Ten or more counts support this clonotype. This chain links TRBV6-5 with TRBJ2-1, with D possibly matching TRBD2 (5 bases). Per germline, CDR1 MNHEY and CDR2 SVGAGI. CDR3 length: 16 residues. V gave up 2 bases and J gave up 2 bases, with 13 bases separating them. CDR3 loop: CASSYTIGGAYNEQFF. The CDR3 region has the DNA TGTGCCAGCAGTTACACTATCGGAGGAGCCTACAATGAGCAGTTCTTC.

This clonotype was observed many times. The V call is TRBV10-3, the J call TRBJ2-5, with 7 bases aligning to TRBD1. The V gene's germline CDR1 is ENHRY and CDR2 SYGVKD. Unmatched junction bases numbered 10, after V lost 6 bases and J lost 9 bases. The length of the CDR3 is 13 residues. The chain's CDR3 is CAISWDSKWAQYF. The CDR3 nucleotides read TGTGCCATCAGCTGGGACAGCAAGTGGGCCCAGTACTTC.

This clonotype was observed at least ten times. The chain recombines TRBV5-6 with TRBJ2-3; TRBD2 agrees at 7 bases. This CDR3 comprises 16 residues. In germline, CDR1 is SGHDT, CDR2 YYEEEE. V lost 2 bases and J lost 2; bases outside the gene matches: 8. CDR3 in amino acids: CASSLRASGYTDTQYF. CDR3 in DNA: TGTGCCAGCAGCTTACGGGCTAGCGGCTACACAGATACGCAGTATTTT.

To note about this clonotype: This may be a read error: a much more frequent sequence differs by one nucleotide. CDR3 residues: CASSPRQGIANYSYTF. The CDR3 DNA reads as TGTGCCAGCAGCCCTCGACAGGGTATAGCTAACTATAGCTACACCTTC. The chain has TRBV3-1 and TRBJ1-2, with 7 bases lining up with TRBD1. From germline, CDR1 is LGHDT and CDR2 YNNKEL (reference sequence). The CDR3 consists of 16 residues.

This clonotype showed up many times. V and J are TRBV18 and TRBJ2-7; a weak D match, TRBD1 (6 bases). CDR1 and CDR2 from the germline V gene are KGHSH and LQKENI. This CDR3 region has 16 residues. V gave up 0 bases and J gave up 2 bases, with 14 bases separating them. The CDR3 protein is CASSPPSGVGPYEQYF. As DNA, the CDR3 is TGTGCCAGCTCACCACCCTCAGGGGTGGGCCCCTACGAGCAGTACTTC.

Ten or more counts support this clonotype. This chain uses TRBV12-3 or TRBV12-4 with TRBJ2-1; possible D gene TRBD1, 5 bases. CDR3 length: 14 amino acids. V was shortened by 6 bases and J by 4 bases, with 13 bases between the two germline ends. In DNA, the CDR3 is TGTGCCAGCAGCGGACAAAACCTATACAATGAGCAGTTCTTC. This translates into CASSGQNLYNEQFF.

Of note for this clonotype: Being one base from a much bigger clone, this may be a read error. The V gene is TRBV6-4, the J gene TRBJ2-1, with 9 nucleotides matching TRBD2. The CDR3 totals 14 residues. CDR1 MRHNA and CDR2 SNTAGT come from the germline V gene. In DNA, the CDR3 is TGTGCCAGCAGGACGGTAGCGGGAGCCAATGAGCAGTCCTTC. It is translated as CASRTVAGANEQSF.